What follows are 7 T cell receptor beta chains derived from one specimen sequenced in a study of beta chain features in type 1 diabetes (dated by TCRdb to the late 2010s). Paper-wide results and their limitations: Type 1 diabetes patients showed a moderate but significant shortening of TCRB CDR3 length in all four CD4+ subsets.

Receptor libraries were prepared by the immunoSEQ multiplex PCR assay. The High Capacity cDNA Reverse Transcription Kit was used to reverse transcribe all of the isolated RNA, meaning that expressed TCRB transcripts were what got sequenced. TCRdb stores this immuneACCESS table with in-frame sequences only. Part of the clones is absent; in the studies checked, under half of the shortfall reflects unresolved V genes, and no reason is known for the rest. This sample is represented by under 300,000 clones; roughly 22% of them were singletons. Of the sample, about 0.027% is held by the ten largest clones. Their specific antigens are unknown. Sequencing used naive CD4+ T cells from blood. Taken with the paper, the label for cell subset or site translates to: true naive CD4+ T cells. These receptors were obtained from a middle-aged woman with type 1 diabetes.

This chain uses TRBV5-1 with TRBJ2-1; D gene uncertain. V was shortened by 8 bases and J by 6 bases, with 9 bases between the two germline ends. This CDR3 contains 11 residues. The germline gives CDR1 SGHRS, CDR2 YFSETQ. CDR3 loop: CASSSTNEQFF. The CDR3 nucleotides are TGCGCCAGTTCTAGTACCAATGAGCAGTTCTTC.

The chain has TRBV27 and TRBJ1-6; 9 bases are shared with TRBD1. The CDR3 consists of 12 residues. V lost 7 bases, J lost 15 bases, and 7 bases stayed unmatched. In germline, CDR1 is MNHEY, CDR2 SMNVEV (reference sequence). CDR3: CASTSTGGVLHF. As DNA, the CDR3 is TGTGCCAGCACCTCGACAGGGGGAGTCCTCCACTTT.

Only a few counts were recorded for this clone. The gene calls are TRBV28 and TRBJ2-7; D perhaps matches TRBD1 (6 bases). With 0 bases removed from V and 3 bases from J, the gap between germline ends came to 15 bases. The CDR3 covers 16 residues. CDR1 is MDHEN, CDR2 SYDVKM, per germline. The CDR3 spells CASSLWSGQSFYEQYF. CDR3 nucleotide sequence: TGTGCCAGCAGTTTATGGTCAGGACAGAGTTTCTACGAGCAGTACTTC.

This clone was counted a few times. The chain carries TRBV6-6 and TRBJ2-7, with D possibly being TRBD1 (5 bases). V was trimmed by 8 bases and J by 5 bases, leaving 13 bases between them. Germline CDR1 is MNHNY and CDR2 is SVGAGI (reference sequence). The CDR3 loop spans 12 amino acids. In nucleotides, the CDR3 is TGTGCCAGCCGTGACAGCTGGGACGAGCAGTACTTC. Amino acids: CASRDSWDEQYF.

This clone appeared once. J is TRBJ1-5 and V is TRBV7-8, with D hard to call. CDR3 length equals 15 residues. The germline V gene encodes CDR1 SGHVS and CDR2 FQNEAQ. Trimming removed 1 base at V and 7 bases at J, with 14 bases between. The CDR3 protein is CASSLELGGGQPQHF. The CDR3 nucleotides are TGTGCCAGCAGCTTAGAATTGGGAGGCGGACAGCCCCAGCATTTT.

This clone was observed a few times. The rearrangement uses TRBV4-3 and TRBJ2-7, with a possible D match to TRBD1 (6 bases). The V and J ends lost 3 bases and 5 bases respectively, with 17 bases between them. The CDR3 consists of 15 residues. From germline, CDR1 is LGHNA and CDR2 YSLEER. DNA for the CDR3: TGCGCCAGCAGCCAGGCCACAGGGTATAATAACGAGCAGTACTTC. Translating it yields CASSQATGYNNEQYF.

This clone was detected a few times. This CDR3 is CASSPSFSYEQYF. The CDR3, as DNA: TGTGCCAGCTCACCCTCTTTCTCCTACGAGCAGTACTTC. The V call is TRBV18, the J call TRBJ2-7; D is ambiguous. Trimming pared 3 bases from V and 0 bases from J, leaving 6 bases between. This CDR3 has 13 residues. CDR1 and CDR2 (germline): KGHSH, LQKENI.